This entry lists 29 T cell receptor beta chains sequenced from one sample in a study of cytomegalovirus exposure and HLA in healthy donors (dated by TCRdb to 2015 to 2018). The protocol used for the library was the immunoSEQ multiplex PCR assay. TCRdb mirrors the immuneACCESS table, restricted to in-frame sequences. Some clones are absent from its copies; in checked studies, under half trace to an unresolved V gene, and the reason for the others is unknown. The table for this sample lists 150,000 or so clones; roughly 87% of them were counted only once. The ten largest clones represent about 9.9% of the sample. What was sequenced was PBMCs. All receptors derive from a woman younger than 35 in good health and CMV-seropositive.

The chain has TRBV15 and TRBJ2-7, with a possible D match to TRBD1 (6 bases). The CDR3 is 14 amino acids. The germline V gene has CDR1 LNHNV and CDR2 YYDKDF (reference sequence). Trimming stripped 5 bases from V and 4 bases from J, with 15 bases between. CDR3 protein: CATSADRKNYEQYF. For the CDR3, the DNA is TGTGCCACCAGCGCCGACAGGAAGAATTACGAGCAGTACTTC.

The rearrangement joins TRBV29-1 to TRBJ1-1; D ambiguous. Per germline, CDR1 SQVTM and CDR2 ANQGSEA. Trimming left V 2 bases short and J 5 bases short, with 9 bases between. The CDR3 is 12 amino acids. CDR3 bases: TGCAGCGTTGAATTTGGGCCGACTGAAGCTTTCTTT. Encoded protein: CSVEFGPTEAFF.

This chain connects TRBV6-5 to TRBJ2-7, with 8 bases aligning to TRBD1. CDR1 is MNHEY and CDR2 is SVGAGI in the germline V gene. The CDR3 is 13 amino acids. With V trimmed by 8 bases and J by 2 bases, 5 bases remained unmatched. Here the CDR3 DNA reads TGTGCCAGCCGGGGGACAGGCACCTACGAGCAGTACTTC. Translating gives CASRGTGTYEQYF.

The rearrangement uses TRBV7-2 and TRBJ2-7; no firm D call. Germline V lookup: CDR1 SGHTA, CDR2 FQGNSA. Trimming removed 4 bases at V and 4 bases at J, with 17 bases between. The CDR3 totals 15 residues. DNA of the CDR3: TGTGCCAGCAGCTCGCCCACAAACAGCCTATACGAGCAGTACTTC. Encoded protein: CASSSPTNSLYEQYF. Full variable domain (remainder filled in from reference TRBV7-2 and TRBJ2-7): GAGVSQSPSNKVTEKGKDVELRCDPISGHTALYWYRQSLGQGLEFLIYFQGNSAPDKSGLPSDRFSAERTGGSVSTLTIQRTQQEDSAVYLCASSSPTNSLYEQYFGPGTRLTVT.

The chain carries TRBV5-1 and TRBJ2-1; the match to TRBD2 covers 9 bases. The length of the CDR3 is 16 residues. CDR1 is SGHRS and CDR2 is YFSETQ in the germline V gene. Germline trimming cut 1 base from V and 6 bases from J; bases unmatched to any gene: 8. CDR3 loop: CASSLRRGGKFNEQFF. As DNA, the CDR3 is TGCGCCAGCAGCTTGAGGCGGGGGGGCAAATTCAATGAGCAGTTCTTC.

V gene TRBV4-2 combines with J gene TRBJ2-3, with D possibly matching TRBD2 (5 bases). Germline CDR1 and CDR2: LGHNA and YNFKEQ. Trimming took off 2 bases at V and 4 bases at J, with 13 bases between the two ends. This CDR3 is built from 15 residues. CDR3 loop: CASSQTTMAPDTQYF. The CDR3 DNA is TGTGCCAGCAGCCAAACGACTATGGCCCCAGATACGCAGTATTTT.

The chain uses TRBV19 and TRBJ1-5; 7 positions agree with TRBD1. This CDR3 comprises 13 residues. Germline CDR1 and CDR2: LNHDA and SQIVND (reference sequence). Germline trimming cut 8 bases from V and 3 bases from J; bases unmatched to any gene: 4. For the CDR3, the DNA is TGTGCCAGTGCGGGACAGCACAATCAGCCCCAGCATTTT. Amino acids: CASAGQHNQPQHF.

The chain is built from TRBV19 and TRBJ1-1, with unresolved D. Germline V gene lookup returns CDR1 LNHDA and CDR2 SQIVND (reference sequence). The CDR3 length is 11 residues. Deletions cut 5 bases from V and 2 bases from J, with 3 bases between. Written as DNA, the CDR3 is TGTGCCAGTAGTGTAAACACTGAAGCTTTCTTT. The encoded protein is CASSVNTEAFF.

The chain employs TRBV27 and TRBJ2-7, with 10 bases aligning to TRBD2. V was clipped by 8 bases and J by 3 bases; unmatched bases: 7. The germline gives CDR1 MNHEY, CDR2 SMNVEV (reference sequence). This CDR3 spans 14 amino acids. The CDR3 nucleotides read TGTGCCAGCTCCTACGCTAGCGGGGGCTACGAGCAGTACTTC. It specifies CASSYASGGYEQYF.

This clone was seen a single time. This chain joins TRBV4-2 and TRBJ2-7, with TRBD2 matching 7 bases. CDR3 length equals 16 residues. J gave up 6 bases and V 5 bases, and 16 bases lay outside the gene matches. Germline V lookup: CDR1 LGHNA, CDR2 YNFKEQ. The CDR3 region has the DNA TGTGCCAGCAGCGGGGGGGAGCGCGGAGACCCACTCGAGCAGTACTTC. The encoded protein is CASSGGERGDPLEQYF.

The chain recombines TRBV4-3 with TRBJ2-1; 10 bases are a match to TRBD2. This CDR3 has 16 amino acids. V lost 3 bases, J lost 8 bases, and 10 bases stayed unmatched. Germline V lookup: CDR1 LGHNA, CDR2 YSLEER. The CDR3 spells CASSHGLAGGLDEQFF. In DNA form, the CDR3 reads TGCGCCAGCAGCCACGGATTAGCGGGGGGCCTCGATGAGCAGTTCTTC.

The chain recombines TRBV7-2 with TRBJ2-3; 14 bases map to TRBD2. Trimming at V came to 1 base and at J to 4 bases, leaving 7 bases not matched to a gene. The CDR3 is made up of 18 amino acids. CDR1 is SGHTA, CDR2 FQGNSA, per germline. The CDR3 DNA reads as TGTGCCAGCAGCTTAGAGACTAGCGGGGGGGCTACCGCAGATACGCAGTATTTT. This encodes CASSLETSGGATADTQYF.

The V call is TRBV27, the J call TRBJ1-1, with D maybe TRBD1 (6 bases). This CDR3 is 16 amino acids long. V shed 6 bases and J shed 3 bases, with 20 bases lying between them. Germline V gene sequence: CDR1 MNHEY, CDR2 SMNVEV (reference sequence). The CDR3 bases are TGTGCCAGCAGACCCGCGTTGGGACACTGGTACACTGAAGCTTTCTTT. Its translation is CASRPALGHWYTEAFF.

This clone was observed once. The rearrangement uses TRBV30 and TRBJ1-6; D might be TRBD1 (6 bases). Germline assignment: CDR1 GTSNPN and CDR2 SVGIG (reference sequence). V lost 4 bases and J 11 bases, leaving 15 bases between the germline ends. The CDR3 sequence is 13 residues long. CDR3 sequence (DNA): TGTGCCTGGAACCTAGCAGGGGCGACACCCCTCCACTTT. Residues: CAWNLAGATPLHF.

The J gene is TRBJ1-2, the V gene TRBV14; 8 positions match TRBD1. Per germline, CDR1 SGHDN and CDR2 FVKESK. V shed 0 bases, J shed 4 bases, and the junction held 7 bases outside the gene matches. The CDR3 runs to 16 residues. The CDR3 sequence: CASSQDGQGRGYGYTF. In DNA, the CDR3 is TGTGCCAGCAGCCAAGATGGACAGGGACGGGGCTATGGCTACACCTTC.

The chain recombines TRBV6-5 with TRBJ2-5, with D tentatively TRBD1 (5 bases). In germline, CDR1 is MNHEY, CDR2 SVGAGI. V gave up 6 bases and J gave up 5 bases, with 10 bases separating them. The CDR3 runs to 12 residues. The CDR3 coding sequence is TGTGCCAGCAGCAGGACAAGGGAGACCCAGTACTTC. This translates into CASSRTRETQYF.

V and J are TRBV7-6 and TRBJ2-2; maybe TRBD2 (7 bases). The germline gives CDR1 SGHVS, CDR2 FNYEAQ. This CDR3 comprises 14 residues. V was clipped by 6 bases and J by 5 bases, with 13 bases between them. The CDR3 reads CASRPGGLTGELFF. The CDR3 DNA sequence: TGTGCCAGCAGGCCGGGGGGCTTGACCGGGGAGCTGTTTTTT.

The chain has TRBV7-3 and TRBJ2-2; unclear D gene. Trimming pared 1 base from V and 0 bases from J, leaving 9 bases between. The CDR3 covers 16 residues. The V gene's germline CDR1 is SGHTA and CDR2 FQGTGA. The CDR3 nucleotides are TGTGCCAGCAGCTTAAGCCCCGCAGCGAACACCGGGGAGCTGTTTTTT. It is translated as CASSLSPAANTGELFF. The full variable domain, completed using reference TRBV7-3 and TRBJ2-2, is GAGVSQTPSNKVTEKGKYVELRCDPISGHTALYWYRQSLGQGPEFLIYFQGTGAADDSGLPNDRFFAVRPEGSVSTLKIQRTERGDSAVYLCASSLSPAANTGELFFGEGSRLTVL.

A single count supports this clone. This chain uses TRBV28 with TRBJ2-3; 8 positions agree with TRBD1. The ends lost 4 bases at V and 3 bases at J; junction bases unmatched: 12. The CDR3 loop spans 17 amino acids. The germline V gene has CDR1 MDHEN and CDR2 SYDVKM. The CDR3 nucleotides read TGTGCCAGCAGTTCCCCCGTGCTGAGACAGGGGACAGATACGCAGTATTTT. Encoded protein: CASSSPVLRQGTDTQYF.

The rearrangement links TRBV4-1 to TRBJ1-6, with D unresolved. The CDR3 is made up of 15 amino acids. The V gene lost 6 bases and the J gene lost 8 bases, with 17 bases spanning the gap. In germline, CDR1 is MGHRA, CDR2 YSYEKL. This CDR3 is CASRDIGLRHSPLHF. In DNA form, the CDR3 reads TGCGCCAGCAGAGACATAGGACTCCGTCATTCACCCCTCCACTTT.

This chain connects TRBV18 to TRBJ2-7; 8 bases line up with TRBD2. Germline loops: CDR1 KGHSH, CDR2 LQKENI. Germline trimming cut 0 bases from V and 1 base from J; bases unmatched to any gene: 8. The CDR3 totals 17 residues. The DNA of the CDR3 is TGTGCCAGCTCACCACCGGAGCGGGGGCCCCCTTCCTACGAGCAGTACTTC. It translates to CASSPPERGPPSYEQYF.

The rearrangement joins TRBV9 to TRBJ1-1, with 8 bases that match TRBD1. Losses at the gene ends were 0 bases for V and 5 bases for J; bases not matched to a gene: 9. The germline gives CDR1 SGDLS, CDR2 YYNGEE. CDR3 size: 16 residues. The CDR3 bases are TGTGCCAGCAGCGTAGATATTGGGACAGGAAGGACTGAAGCTTTCTTT. This gives the protein CASSVDIGTGRTEAFF.

The V and J genes are TRBV7-2 and TRBJ2-1; D possibly corresponds to TRBD1 (6 bases). CDR3 length: 15 amino acids. The germline gives CDR1 SGHTA, CDR2 FQGNSA. V was pared by 4 bases and J by 0 bases, with 10 bases between. The CDR3 region is CASSSTGSSYNEQFF. The CDR3 DNA is TGTGCCAGCAGCTCCACAGGGAGCTCCTACAATGAGCAGTTCTTC.

The chain carries TRBV10-3 and TRBJ1-3, with D maybe TRBD1 (5 bases). V was pared by 2 bases and J by 2 bases, with 7 bases between. This CDR3 region has 14 residues. Germline V gives CDR1 ENHRY, CDR2 SYGVKD. The CDR3 reads CAISEPGTGNTIYF. In DNA form, the CDR3 reads TGTGCCATCAGTGAGCCAGGGACTGGAAACACCATATATTTT.

This chain connects TRBV4-1 to TRBJ2-1; weak D call: TRBD2 (6 bases). V was cut by 4 bases and J by 7 bases, with 11 bases left in between. This CDR3 has 13 amino acids. In germline, CDR1 is MGHRA, CDR2 YSYEKL. The CDR3 DNA reads as TGCGCCAGCAGCCCACCTCGGGGGAATGAGCAGTTCTTC. Translation: CASSPPRGNEQFF.

The rearrangement joins TRBV4-1 to TRBJ1-3, with D tentatively TRBD1 (6 bases). This CDR3 comprises 17 residues. Germline V gives CDR1 MGHRA, CDR2 YSYEKL. Between the trimmed V and J ends, which lost 4 bases and 7 bases, there was a span of 23 bases. The CDR3 sequence: CASSPDPMTGRRNTIYF. CDR3 in DNA: TGCGCCAGCAGCCCGGACCCTATGACAGGAAGGCGGAACACCATATATTTT.

This rearrangement joins TRBV28 to TRBJ1-2, with D hard to call. The CDR3 spans 14 residues. Germline V CDR1 and CDR2: MDHEN, SYDVKM. V was trimmed by 2 bases and J by 4 bases, leaving 11 bases between them. CDR3 residues: CASSLQALGYGYTF. CDR3 sequence (DNA): TGTGCCAGCAGTTTACAGGCCTTGGGCTATGGCTACACCTTC.

The rearrangement uses TRBV6-5 and TRBJ2-2; TRBD1 matches 8 bases. J gave up 5 bases and V 6 bases, and 8 bases lay outside the gene matches. This CDR3 contains 15 residues. Germline loops: CDR1 MNHEY, CDR2 SVGAGI. The CDR3 protein is CASRRDRRGTGELFF. CDR3 in DNA: TGTGCCAGCAGACGGGACAGGAGAGGGACCGGGGAGCTGTTTTTT.

This clone was observed a few times. The chain couples TRBV7-9 to TRBJ2-3; 15 positions match TRBD2. V lost 1 base to trimming and J lost 8 bases; unmatched junction nucleotides: 7. This CDR3 comprises 17 residues. CDR1 and CDR2 from the germline V gene are SEHNR and FQNEAQ (reference sequence). The CDR3 here is CASSLGTSGGATSTQYF. The CDR3 DNA reads as TGTGCCAGCAGCTTAGGGACTAGCGGGGGGGCGACGAGTACGCAGTATTTT.